This T cell receptor (beta chain) appears in the sequencing data of a study of cytomegalovirus exposure and HLA in healthy donors. The PCR was carried out with 60 Vbeta primers and 13 Jbeta primers. TCRdb's table, derived via immunoSEQ multiplex PCR, lists solely in-frame clones and lacks some. The sample shows 100,000 to 150,000 clones, 65% to 75% of them seen only once. The study, taken as a whole, reports: Being productive about 90% or about 30% of the time was typical of most TCR beta V segments in an earlier analysis. A later analysis reportedly identified an Asian-associated ancestry cluster as carrying fewer N-insertions than the approximately 640-donor mean. In a later analysis, DRB1 alleles had the most associated TCRs; HLA-C alleles the fewest.

After removal of 8 bases from V and 4 bases from J, the junction contained 6 bases not matched to a gene. Germline lookup yields CDR1 MDHEN and CDR2 SYDVKM. The CDR3 totals 14 residues. As for this clone: Its target is not known.

Sequenced input: PBMCs. This TCR derives from a man between 40 and 49 years old in good health and CMV-seropositive. The chain uses TRBV28 and TRBJ1-1, with 11 bases that match TRBD1. The CDR3 sequence: CASEMGTGGTEAFF. The DNA for the CDR3 is TGTGCCAGCGAGATGGGGACAGGGGGCACTGAAGCTTTCTTT.